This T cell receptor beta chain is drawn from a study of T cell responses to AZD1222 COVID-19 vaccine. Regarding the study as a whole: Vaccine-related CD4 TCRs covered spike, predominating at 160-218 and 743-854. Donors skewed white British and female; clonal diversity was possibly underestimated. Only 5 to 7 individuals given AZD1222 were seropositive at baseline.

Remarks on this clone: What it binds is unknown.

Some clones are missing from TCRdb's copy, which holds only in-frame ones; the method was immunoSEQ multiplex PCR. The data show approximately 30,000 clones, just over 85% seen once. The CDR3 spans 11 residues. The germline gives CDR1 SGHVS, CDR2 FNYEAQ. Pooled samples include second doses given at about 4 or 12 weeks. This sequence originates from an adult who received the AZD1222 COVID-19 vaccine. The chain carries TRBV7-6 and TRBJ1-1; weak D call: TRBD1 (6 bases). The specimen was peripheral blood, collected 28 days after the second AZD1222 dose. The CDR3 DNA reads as TGTGCAGGGGACACCAACACTGAAGCTTTCTTT. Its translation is CAGDTNTEAFF.